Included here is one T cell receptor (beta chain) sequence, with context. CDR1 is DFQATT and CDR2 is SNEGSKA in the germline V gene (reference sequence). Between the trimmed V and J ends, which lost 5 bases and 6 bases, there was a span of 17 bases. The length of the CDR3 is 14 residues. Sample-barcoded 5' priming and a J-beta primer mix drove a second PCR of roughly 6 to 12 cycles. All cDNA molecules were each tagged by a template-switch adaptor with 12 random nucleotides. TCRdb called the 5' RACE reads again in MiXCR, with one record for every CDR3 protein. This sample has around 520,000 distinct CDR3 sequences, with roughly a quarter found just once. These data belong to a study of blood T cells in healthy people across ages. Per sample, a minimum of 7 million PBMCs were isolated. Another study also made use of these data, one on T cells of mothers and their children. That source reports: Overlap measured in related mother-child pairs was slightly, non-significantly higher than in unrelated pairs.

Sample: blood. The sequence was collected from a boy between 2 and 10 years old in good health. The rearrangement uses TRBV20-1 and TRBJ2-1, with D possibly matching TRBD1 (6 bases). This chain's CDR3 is CSAFDPGAGNEQFF. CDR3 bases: TGCAGTGCTTTCGACCCAGGGGCTGGCAATGAGCAGTTCTTC.